These 25 T cell receptor beta chains came from one sample sequenced in a study of shared clonotypes between healthy human individuals. TCRdb's table, derived via immunoSEQ multiplex PCR, lists solely in-frame clones and lacks some. The sample records some 1.1 million clones, roughly 80% being singletons. The sequenced material came from memory CD4+ T cells from PBMCs. Indicated subset: CD45RA-negative fraction. All receptors come from a man aged 18 to 35 in good health. Some clones in this sample may be carry-over from other donors' samples.

The chain joins TRBV10-1 to TRBJ2-1, with 13 bases that match TRBD2. V lost 9 bases, J lost 7 bases, and 6 bases stayed unmatched. CDR3 size: 14 residues. Germline V gives CDR1 WNHNN, CDR2 SYGVQD (reference sequence). The CDR3 protein is CARAGTSGINEQFF. The CDR3, as DNA: TGCGCCAGAGCCGGGACTAGCGGGATTAATGAGCAGTTCTTC.

This clone was detected a few times. V and J are TRBV2 and TRBJ1-1; D might be TRBD1 (5 bases). The CDR3 runs to 15 residues. In germline, CDR1 is SNHLY, CDR2 FYNNEI. V gave up 5 bases and J gave up 3 bases, with 16 bases separating them. As DNA, the CDR3 is TGTGCCAGCAGTACGACAGTCCCACGGGACACTGAAGCTTTCTTT. Translated: CASSTTVPRDTEAFF.

The V call is TRBV28, the J call TRBJ2-1; 10 bases agree with TRBD1. The CDR3 loop spans 15 amino acids. Trimming removed 8 bases from V and 9 bases from J; junction bases left unmatched: 13. Germline values: CDR1 MDHEN, CDR2 SYDVKM. This CDR3 reads CASDKGRDRGGEQFF. In nucleotides, the CDR3 is TGTGCCAGCGATAAGGGGAGGGACAGGGGTGGTGAGCAGTTCTTC.

The rearrangement uses TRBV27 and TRBJ2-1; D gene unclear. The CDR3 spans 18 residues. Germline lookup yields CDR1 MNHEY and CDR2 SMNVEV (reference sequence). V gave up 1 base and J gave up 3 bases, with 19 bases separating them. CDR3 nucleotide sequence: TGTGCCAGCAGTTTATTTACCGGCTCAGGAAAAAACTACAATGAGCAGTTCTTC. It encodes CASSLFTGSGKNYNEQFF.

V usage is TRBV7-9 and J usage is TRBJ2-3, with D possibly matching TRBD2 (5 bases). The V gene's germline CDR1 is SEHNR and CDR2 FQNEAQ (reference sequence). The CDR3 is made up of 16 amino acids. V was clipped by 4 bases and J by 0 bases, with 14 bases between them. The CDR3 DNA reads TGTGCCAGCAGCTCCCCCCCAAGAGGGAGCACAGATACGCAGTATTTT. This codes for CASSSPPRGSTDTQYF.

The chain joins TRBV29-1 to TRBJ1-1, with D possibly being TRBD1 (5 bases). The V end lost 4 bases, the J end lost 1 base, and 13 bases lay between the germline ends. This CDR3 spans 14 amino acids. Looked up from germline, CDR1 is SQVTM and CDR2 is ANQGSEA. The DNA for the CDR3 is TGCAGCGTTGTTGTTTGGGGGTCGAACACTGAAGCTTTCTTT. As protein: CSVVVWGSNTEAFF.

The chain carries TRBV14 and TRBJ2-5; tentatively, D is TRBD1 (6 bases). Trimming left V 1 base short and J 6 bases short, with 12 bases between. Per germline, CDR1 SGHDN and CDR2 FVKESK. The CDR3 contains 14 residues. For the CDR3, the DNA is TGTGCCAGCAGCCAAGTCAACAGGGAGAAGACCCAGTACTTC. Protein sequence: CASSQVNREKTQYF.

The V call is TRBV2, the J call TRBJ1-3, with D uncertain. Trimming took 8 bases from V and 3 from J, leaving 11 bases between them. There are 13 residues in the CDR3. Germline CDR1 SNHLY, CDR2 FYNNEI. The CDR3 sequence: CASLYPGGNTIYF. The CDR3 region has the DNA TGTGCCAGCCTCTACCCTGGTGGAAACACCATATATTTT.

This clone was observed once. J is TRBJ2-1 and V is TRBV4-2; D unclear. The CDR3 loop spans 15 amino acids. With 3 bases removed from V and 2 bases from J, the gap between germline ends came to 11 bases. Per germline, CDR1 LGHNA and CDR2 YNFKEQ. CDR3 in DNA: TGTGCCAGCAGCCATCCACGGATAGCCTACAATGAGCAGTTCTTC. It translates to CASSHPRIAYNEQFF.

V is TRBV11-3 and J is TRBJ2-4; D not resolved. The CDR3 covers 15 residues. V lost 1 base, J lost 1 base, and 8 bases lay in between. CDR1 SGHNT and CDR2 YENEEA come from the germline V gene. CDR3 coding DNA: TGTGCCAGCAGCTTAGGAGGATCGGCCAAAAACATTCAGTACTTC. Residues: CASSLGGSAKNIQYF.

This sequence joins TRBV28 and TRBJ1-2; TRBD1 matches 8 bases. There are 16 residues in the CDR3. CDR1 is MDHEN, CDR2 SYDVKM, per germline. V gave up 5 bases and J gave up 4 bases; unmatched junction bases: 12. The CDR3 is CASSITQGALSYGYTF. CDR3 in DNA: TGTGCCAGCAGTATAACTCAGGGGGCGCTCAGCTATGGCTACACCTTC.

This clone was seen more than once but under ten times. The chain carries TRBV30 and TRBJ2-7, with TRBD2 identical over 14 bases. The V segment lost 3 bases and the J segment 9 bases; nucleotides outside the gene matches: 7. CDR1 GTSNPN and CDR2 SVGIG come from the germline V gene (reference sequence). The CDR3 length is 14 residues. Here the CDR3 DNA reads TGTGCCTGGAGCCAGACTAGCGGGAGGGCCGGGCAGTACTTC. Its protein product is CAWSQTSGRAGQYF.

The CDR3 sequence: CASSKDTGELFF. DNA of the CDR3: TGTGCCAGCTCAAAAGACACCGGGGAGCTGTTTTTT. The chain links TRBV18 to TRBJ2-2; no clear D. Looked up from germline, CDR1 is KGHSH and CDR2 is LQKENI. V gave up 5 bases and J gave up 3 bases, with 4 bases separating them. The CDR3 runs to 12 residues.

The CDR3: CASSATPLSEQFF. The CDR3 region has the DNA TGTGCCAGCAGCGCCACCCCACTGAGTGAGCAGTTCTTC. The genes are TRBV9 and TRBJ2-1; D call uncertain. The CDR3 has 13 amino acids. Germline V gives CDR1 SGDLS, CDR2 YYNGEE. Trimming took off 3 bases at V and 9 bases at J, with 13 bases between the two ends.

The sample holds a few counts of this clone. The chain has TRBV2 and TRBJ1-3; D unresolved. Germline V gene data show CDR1 as SNHLY and CDR2 as FYNNEI. The CDR3 totals 15 residues. V gave up 4 bases and J gave up 1 base, with 11 bases separating them. CDR3 DNA sequence: TGTGCCAGCAGTGCGGTGGGTAATTCTGGAAACACCATATATTTT. Translating gives CASSAVGNSGNTIYF.

Of note for this clone: This same CDR3 is encoded by further DNA sequences in the sample. The genes are TRBV2 and TRBJ2-1, with TRBD2 matching 8 bases. The CDR3 is made up of 13 amino acids. CDR1 and CDR2 (germline): SNHLY, FYNNEI. J was trimmed by 3 bases and V by 7 bases; bases with no gene match: 2. CDR3 loop: CASKGTSYNEQFF. CDR3 sequence (DNA): TGTGCCAGCAAAGGGACTAGCTACAATGAGCAGTTCTTC.

J is TRBJ1-2 and V is TRBV28, with 10 bases matching TRBD1. The CDR3 runs 16 residues. Germline V lookup: CDR1 MDHEN, CDR2 SYDVKM. The V and J ends lost 6 bases and 6 bases, in that order; junction bases with no gene match: 13. As DNA, the CDR3 is TGTGCCAGCAGGACTCCGGGACAGGGGACGCTCGATGGCTACACCTTC. Its translation is CASRTPGQGTLDGYTF.

The V call is TRBV7-9, the J call TRBJ2-7; the D gene could be TRBD1 or TRBD2 (5 bases each). The CDR3 has 13 amino acids. Trimming left V 5 bases short and J 5 bases short, with 13 bases between. Germline V gene lookup returns CDR1 SEHNR and CDR2 FQNEAQ (reference sequence). The CDR3 DNA sequence: TGTGCCAGCAGCCCCGGGGCCGGGAACGAGCAGTACTTC. The encoded protein is CASSPGAGNEQYF.

The J gene is TRBJ1-5, the V gene TRBV23-1; no definite D call. TRBV23-1 falls under the ORF class, with uncertain function. This CDR3 comprises 18 residues. The V end was cut by 5 bases, the J end by 2 bases, with 22 bases between. CDR3 coding DNA: TGCGCCAGCAGTGCCTCGGACGTTCCCTCCTCGGGCAATCAGCCCCAGCATTTT. This gives the protein CASSASDVPSSGNQPQHF.

The genes are TRBV9 and TRBJ1-1; tentatively, D is TRBD1 (6 bases). V lost 2 bases and J 1 base, leaving 12 bases between the germline ends. The CDR3 totals 15 residues. Germline V gene data show CDR1 as SGDLS and CDR2 as YYNGEE. CDR3 coding DNA: TGTGCCAGCAGCGTCTCCGGGACAACGAACACTGAAGCTTTCTTT. Its protein product is CASSVSGTTNTEAFF.

V and J are TRBV19 and TRBJ2-4; D might be TRBD1 (5 bases). Germline CDR1 reads LNHDA; CDR2 reads SQIVND (reference sequence). The CDR3 spans 16 residues. The V end lost 7 bases, the J end lost 0 bases, and 16 bases lay between the germline ends. CDR3 region: CASISGRAIAKNIQYF. The CDR3 nucleotides read TGTGCCAGTATTTCCGGCAGGGCGATAGCCAAAAACATTCAGTACTTC.

V gene TRBV7-2 combines with J gene TRBJ2-5; 7 nucleotides agree with TRBD1. The CDR3 spans 16 residues. The junction had 5 bases not matched to a gene; V was cut back by 0 bases and J by 1 base. In germline, CDR1 is SGHTA, CDR2 FQGNSA. The CDR3 region is CASSLAEGGGQETQYF. For the CDR3, the DNA is TGTGCCAGCAGCTTAGCTGAAGGGGGCGGCCAAGAGACCCAGTACTTC.

This clone appeared many times. The chain joins TRBV4-1 to TRBJ2-5; 16 nucleotides align to TRBD2. The V gene end was trimmed by 3 bases and the J gene end by 5 bases; junction bases not matched to a gene: 9. CDR1 is MGHRA and CDR2 is YSYEKL in the germline V gene. This CDR3 spans 18 amino acids. CDR3 sequence: CASSHGTSGRAVRETQYF. The CDR3 DNA reads TGCGCCAGCAGCCACGGGACTAGCGGGAGGGCCGTAAGGGAGACCCAGTACTTC.

The count of this clone is one. The V call is TRBV29-1, the J call TRBJ2-7; D is possibly TRBD2 (5 bases). This CDR3 has 12 residues. CDR1 is SQVTM, CDR2 ANQGSEA, per germline. V was pared by 4 bases and J by 2 bases, with 9 bases between. CDR3 residues: CSVVAPPYEQYF. The DNA of the CDR3 is TGCAGCGTTGTAGCGCCGCCCTACGAGCAGTACTTC.

The chain joins TRBV7-6 to TRBJ2-6; 8 positions match TRBD1. J lost 8 bases, V lost 5 bases, and 5 bases had no gene match. The CDR3 contains 14 residues. Looked up from germline, CDR1 is SGHVS and CDR2 is FNYEAQ. The CDR3 DNA sequence: TGTGCCAGCAGCCTCAGACAGGGGCCCAACGTCCTGACTTTC. Protein sequence: CASSLRQGPNVLTF.